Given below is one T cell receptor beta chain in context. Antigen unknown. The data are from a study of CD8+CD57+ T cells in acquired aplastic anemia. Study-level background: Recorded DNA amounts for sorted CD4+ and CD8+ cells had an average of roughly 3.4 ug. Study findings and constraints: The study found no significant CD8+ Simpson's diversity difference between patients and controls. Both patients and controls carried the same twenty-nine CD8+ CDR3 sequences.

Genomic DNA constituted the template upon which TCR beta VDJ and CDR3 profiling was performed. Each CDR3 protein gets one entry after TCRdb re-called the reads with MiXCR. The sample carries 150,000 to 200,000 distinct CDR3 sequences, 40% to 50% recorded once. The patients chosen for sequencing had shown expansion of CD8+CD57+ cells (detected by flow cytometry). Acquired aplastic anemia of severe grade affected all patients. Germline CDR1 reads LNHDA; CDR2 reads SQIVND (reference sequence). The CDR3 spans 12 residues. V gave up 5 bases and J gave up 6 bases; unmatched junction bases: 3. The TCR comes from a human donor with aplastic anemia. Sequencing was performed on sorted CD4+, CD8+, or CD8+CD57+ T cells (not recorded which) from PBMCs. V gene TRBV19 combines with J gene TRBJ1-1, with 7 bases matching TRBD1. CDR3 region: CASSGGTAEAFF. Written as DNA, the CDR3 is TGTGCCAGTAGTGGGGGGACAGCTGAAGCTTTCTTT.